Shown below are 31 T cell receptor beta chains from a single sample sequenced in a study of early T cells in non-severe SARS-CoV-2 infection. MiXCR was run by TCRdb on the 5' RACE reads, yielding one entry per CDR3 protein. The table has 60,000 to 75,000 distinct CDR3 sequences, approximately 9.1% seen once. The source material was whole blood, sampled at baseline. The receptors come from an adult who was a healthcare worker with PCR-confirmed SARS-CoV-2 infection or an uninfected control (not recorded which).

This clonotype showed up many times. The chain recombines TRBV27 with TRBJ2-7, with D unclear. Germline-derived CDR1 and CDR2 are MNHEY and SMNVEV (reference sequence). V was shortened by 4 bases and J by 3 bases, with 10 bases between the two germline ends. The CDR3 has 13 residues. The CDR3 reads CASSYGSHYEQYF. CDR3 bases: TGTGCCAGCAGTTATGGCAGCCACTACGAGCAGTACTTC.

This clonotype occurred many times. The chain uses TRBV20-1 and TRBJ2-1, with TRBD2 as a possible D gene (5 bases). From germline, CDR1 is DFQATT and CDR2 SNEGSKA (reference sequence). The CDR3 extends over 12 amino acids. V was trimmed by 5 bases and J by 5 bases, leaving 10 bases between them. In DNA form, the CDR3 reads TGCAGTGCTCGGACTTATAACAATGAGCAGTTCTTC. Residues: CSARTYNNEQFF.

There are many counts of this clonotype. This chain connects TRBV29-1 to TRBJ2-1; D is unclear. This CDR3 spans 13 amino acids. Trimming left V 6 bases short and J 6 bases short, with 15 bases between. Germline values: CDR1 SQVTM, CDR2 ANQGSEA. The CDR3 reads CSVYYDRGNEQFF. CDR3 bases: TGCAGCGTATACTACGACCGAGGCAATGAGCAGTTCTTC.

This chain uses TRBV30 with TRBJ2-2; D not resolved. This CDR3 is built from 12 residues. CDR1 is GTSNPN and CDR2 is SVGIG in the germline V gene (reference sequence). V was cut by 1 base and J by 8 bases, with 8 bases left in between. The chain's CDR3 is CAWSAPGGELFF. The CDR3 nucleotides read TGTGCCTGGAGTGCCCCCGGAGGGGAGCTGTTTTTT.

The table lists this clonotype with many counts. The CDR3 spells CSGEYNEQFF. The CDR3 DNA follows: TGCAGCGGAGAATACAATGAGCAGTTCTTC. The rearrangement links TRBV20-1 to TRBJ2-1; D not resolved. CDR1 DFQATT and CDR2 SNEGSKA come from the germline V gene (reference sequence). The CDR3 is 10 residues long.

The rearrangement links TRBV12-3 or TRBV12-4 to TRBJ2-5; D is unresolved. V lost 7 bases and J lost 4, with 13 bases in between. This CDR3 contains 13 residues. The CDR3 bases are TGTGCCAGCAAAGTCTACAGTACAGAGACCCAGTACTTC. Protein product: CASKVYSTETQYF.

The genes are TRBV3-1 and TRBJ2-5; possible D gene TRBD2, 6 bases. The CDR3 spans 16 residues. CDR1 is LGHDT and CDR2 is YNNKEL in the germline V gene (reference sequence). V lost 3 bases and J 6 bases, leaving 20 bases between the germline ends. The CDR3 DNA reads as TGTGCCAGCAGCCAGCAGTTGGTGGGAGGTAGTCAGACCCAGTACTTC. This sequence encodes CASSQQLVGGSQTQYF.

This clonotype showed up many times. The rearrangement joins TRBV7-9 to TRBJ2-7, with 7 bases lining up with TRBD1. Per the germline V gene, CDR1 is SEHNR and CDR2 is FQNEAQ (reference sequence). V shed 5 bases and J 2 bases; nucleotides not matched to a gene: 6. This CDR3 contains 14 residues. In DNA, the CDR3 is TGTGCCAGCAGCCGACAGGGCGGTACCTACGAGCAGTACTTC. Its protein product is CASSRQGGTYEQYF. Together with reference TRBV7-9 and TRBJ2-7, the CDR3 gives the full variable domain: DTGVSQNPRHKITKRGQNVTFRCDPISEHNRLYWYRQTLGQGPEFLTYFQNEAQLEKSRLLSDRFSAERPKGSFSTLEIQRTEQGDSAMYLCASSRQGGTYEQYFGPGTRLTVT.

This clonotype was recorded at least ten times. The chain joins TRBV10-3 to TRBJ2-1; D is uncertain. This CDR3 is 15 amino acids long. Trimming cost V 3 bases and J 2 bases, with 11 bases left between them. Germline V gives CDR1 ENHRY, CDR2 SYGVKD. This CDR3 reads CAISEPPGPYNEQFF. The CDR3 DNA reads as TGTGCCATCAGTGAACCTCCCGGGCCCTACAATGAGCAGTTCTTC.

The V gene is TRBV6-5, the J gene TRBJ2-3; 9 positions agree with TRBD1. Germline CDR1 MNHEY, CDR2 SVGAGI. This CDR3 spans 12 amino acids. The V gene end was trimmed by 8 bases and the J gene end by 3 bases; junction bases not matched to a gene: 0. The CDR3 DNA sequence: TGTGCCAGCGGACAGGGGACAGATACGCAGTATTTT. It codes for CASGQGTDTQYF.

The CDR3 DNA sequence: TGTGCCAGCAGGGAAAGAAATTACGAGCAGTACTTC. Translation gives CASRERNYEQYF. This chain connects TRBV28 to TRBJ2-7; no definite D call. V lost 6 bases, J lost 4 bases, and 10 bases lay in between. Per the germline V gene, CDR1 is MDHEN and CDR2 is SYDVKM. The CDR3 loop spans 12 amino acids.

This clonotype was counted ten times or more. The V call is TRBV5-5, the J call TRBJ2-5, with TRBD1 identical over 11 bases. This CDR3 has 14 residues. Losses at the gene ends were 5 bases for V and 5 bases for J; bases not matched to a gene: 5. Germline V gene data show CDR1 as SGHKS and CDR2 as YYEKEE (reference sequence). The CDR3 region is CASSRTGGVETQYF. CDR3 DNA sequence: TGTGCCAGCAGTCGGACAGGGGGCGTGGAGACCCAGTACTTC.

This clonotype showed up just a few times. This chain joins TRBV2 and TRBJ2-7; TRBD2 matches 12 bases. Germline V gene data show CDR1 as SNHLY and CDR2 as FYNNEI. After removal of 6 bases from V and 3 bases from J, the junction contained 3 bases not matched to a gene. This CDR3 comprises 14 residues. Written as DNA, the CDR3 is TGTGCCAGCAGGGCGACTAGCGGGAGCTACGAGCAGTACTTC. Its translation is CASRATSGSYEQYF. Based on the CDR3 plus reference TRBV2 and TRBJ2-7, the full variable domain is EPEVTQTPSHQVTQMGQEVILRCVPISNHLYFYWYRQILGQKVEFLVSFYNNEISEKSEIFDDQFSVERPDGSNFTLKIRSTKLEDSAMYFCASRATSGSYEQYFGPGTRLTVT.

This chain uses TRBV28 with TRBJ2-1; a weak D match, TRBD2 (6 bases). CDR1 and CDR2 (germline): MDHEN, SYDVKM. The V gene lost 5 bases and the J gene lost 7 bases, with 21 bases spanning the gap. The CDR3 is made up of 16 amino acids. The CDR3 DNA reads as TGTGCCAGCAGTCCTACCTTGGCGGGTGCGGGGAATGAGCAGTTCTTC. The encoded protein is CASSPTLAGAGNEQFF.

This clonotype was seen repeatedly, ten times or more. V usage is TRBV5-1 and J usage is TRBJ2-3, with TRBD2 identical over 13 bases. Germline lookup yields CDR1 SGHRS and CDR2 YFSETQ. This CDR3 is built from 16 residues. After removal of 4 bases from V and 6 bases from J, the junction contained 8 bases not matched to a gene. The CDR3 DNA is TGCGCCAGCAGCAAGTGGACTAGCGGGAGTGGTGATACGCAGTATTTT. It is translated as CASSKWTSGSGDTQYF.

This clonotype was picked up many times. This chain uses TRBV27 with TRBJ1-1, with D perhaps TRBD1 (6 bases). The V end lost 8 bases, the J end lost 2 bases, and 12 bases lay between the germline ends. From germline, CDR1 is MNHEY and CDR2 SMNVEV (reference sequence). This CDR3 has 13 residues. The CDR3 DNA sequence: TGTGCCAGCTCGGGACACTCAAACACTGAAGCTTTCTTT. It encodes CASSGHSNTEAFF.

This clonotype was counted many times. CDR3 nucleotide sequence: TGTGCCACCCAATGGGGACACCTGGCCTACGAGCAGTACTTC. It encodes CATQWGHLAYEQYF. The rearrangement links TRBV28 to TRBJ2-7, with D possibly matching TRBD1 (6 bases). This CDR3 spans 14 amino acids. Trimming took off 10 bases at V and 2 bases at J, with 18 bases between the two ends. Germline values: CDR1 MDHEN, CDR2 SYDVKM. The full variable domain, in which reference TRBV28 and TRBJ2-7 provide the parts outside the CDR3, is DVKVTQSSRYLVKRTGEKVFLECVQDMDHENMFWYRQDPGLGLRLIYFSYDVKMKEKGDIPEGYSVSREKKERFSLILESASTNQTSMYLCATQWGHLAYEQYFGPGTRLTVT.

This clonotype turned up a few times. In DNA form, the CDR3 reads TGTGCCAGCACCCAATCGGGATCTAGAAAAAGTGTCCAGCATTTT. It translates to CASTQSGSRKSVQHF. V usage is TRBV12-3 or TRBV12-4 and J usage is TRBJ1-5; D is undetermined. V lost 7 bases and J 12 bases, leaving 25 bases between the germline ends. CDR3 length equals 15 residues.

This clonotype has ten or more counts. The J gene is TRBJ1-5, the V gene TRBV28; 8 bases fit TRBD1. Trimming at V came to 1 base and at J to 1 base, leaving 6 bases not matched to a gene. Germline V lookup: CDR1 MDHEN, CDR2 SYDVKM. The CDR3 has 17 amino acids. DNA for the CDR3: TGTGCCAGCAGTTTATACGGACAGGGTGTCAGCAATCAGCCCCAGCATTTT. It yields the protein CASSLYGQGVSNQPQHF.

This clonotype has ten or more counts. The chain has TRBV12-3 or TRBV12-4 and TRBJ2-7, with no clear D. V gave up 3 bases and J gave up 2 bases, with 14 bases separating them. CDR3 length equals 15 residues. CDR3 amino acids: CASSFFRLGPYEQYF. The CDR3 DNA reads TGTGCCAGCAGTTTTTTTCGGTTAGGACCCTACGAGCAGTACTTC.

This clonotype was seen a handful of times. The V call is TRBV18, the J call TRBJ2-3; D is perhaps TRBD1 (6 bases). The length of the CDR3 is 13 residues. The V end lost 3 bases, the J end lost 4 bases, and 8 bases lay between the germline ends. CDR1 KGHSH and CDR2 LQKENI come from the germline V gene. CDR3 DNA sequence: TGTGCCAGCTCACCTACAGGGCCAGATACGCAGTATTTT. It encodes CASSPTGPDTQYF.

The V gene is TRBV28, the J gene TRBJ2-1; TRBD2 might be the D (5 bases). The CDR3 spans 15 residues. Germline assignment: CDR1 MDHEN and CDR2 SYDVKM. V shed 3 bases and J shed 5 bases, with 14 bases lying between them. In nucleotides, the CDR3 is TGTGCCAGCAGTTTGGGAGCGGCGAATCACAATGAGCAGTTCTTC. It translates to CASSLGAANHNEQFF.

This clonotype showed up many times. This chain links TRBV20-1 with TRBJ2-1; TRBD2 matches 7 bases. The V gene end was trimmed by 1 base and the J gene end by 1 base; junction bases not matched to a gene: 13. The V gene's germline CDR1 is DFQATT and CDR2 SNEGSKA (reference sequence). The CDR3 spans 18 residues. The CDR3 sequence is CSARAVGGSGRSYNEQFF. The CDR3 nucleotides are TGCAGTGCTAGAGCTGTGGGAGGTAGCGGGCGGTCCTACAATGAGCAGTTCTTC.

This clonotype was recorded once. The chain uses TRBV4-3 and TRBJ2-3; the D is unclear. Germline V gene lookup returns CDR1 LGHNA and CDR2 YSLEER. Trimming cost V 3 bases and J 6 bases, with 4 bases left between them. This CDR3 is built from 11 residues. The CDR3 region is CASSQGDTQYF. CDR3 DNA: TGCGCCAGCAGCCAGGGCGATACGCAGTATTTT.

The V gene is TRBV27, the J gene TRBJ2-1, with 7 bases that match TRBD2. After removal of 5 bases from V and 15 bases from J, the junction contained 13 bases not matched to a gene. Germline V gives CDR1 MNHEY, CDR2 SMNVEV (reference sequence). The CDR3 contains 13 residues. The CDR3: CASSPPGLIRGFF. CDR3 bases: TGTGCCAGCAGTCCGCCGGGACTAATTAGGGGGTTCTTC.

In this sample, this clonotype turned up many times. CDR3 residues: CSVDREDNYGYTF. In nucleotides, the CDR3 is TGCAGCGTCGACAGGGAGGATAACTATGGCTACACCTTC. The chain is built from TRBV29-1 and TRBJ1-2, with 7 bases matching TRBD1. The CDR3 is 13 residues long. In germline, CDR1 is SQVTM, CDR2 ANQGSEA. With V trimmed by 6 bases and J by 1 base, 5 bases remained unmatched. The entire variable domain, with the rest obtained from reference TRBV29-1 and TRBJ1-2, is as follows: SAVISQKPSRDICQRGTSLTIQCQVDSQVTMMFWYRQQPGQSLTLIATANQGSEATYESGFVIDKFPISRPNLTFSTLTVSNMSPEDSSIYLCSVDREDNYGYTFGSGTRLTVV.

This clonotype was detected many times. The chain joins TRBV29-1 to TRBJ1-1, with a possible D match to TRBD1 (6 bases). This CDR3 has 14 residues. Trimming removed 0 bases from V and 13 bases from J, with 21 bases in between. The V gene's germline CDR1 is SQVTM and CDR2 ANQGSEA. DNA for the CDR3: TGCAGCGTTGAAGATCTTAGTATAGGGGGTAGGGTTTTCTTT. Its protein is CSVEDLSIGGRVFF.

The CDR3 spells CATAGDQETQYF. CDR3 nucleotide sequence: TGTGCCACCGCCGGCGACCAAGAGACCCAGTACTTC. The chain employs TRBV28 and TRBJ2-5; D not resolved. Germline V gene sequence: CDR1 MDHEN, CDR2 SYDVKM. V was trimmed by 10 bases and J by 0 bases, leaving 9 bases between them. The CDR3 runs to 12 residues.

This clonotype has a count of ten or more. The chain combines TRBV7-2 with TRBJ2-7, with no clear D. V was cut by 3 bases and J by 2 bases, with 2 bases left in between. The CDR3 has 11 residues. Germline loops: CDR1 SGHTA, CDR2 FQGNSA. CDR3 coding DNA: TGTGCCAGCAGCTTTACCTACGAGCAGTACTTC. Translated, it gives CASSFTYEQYF.

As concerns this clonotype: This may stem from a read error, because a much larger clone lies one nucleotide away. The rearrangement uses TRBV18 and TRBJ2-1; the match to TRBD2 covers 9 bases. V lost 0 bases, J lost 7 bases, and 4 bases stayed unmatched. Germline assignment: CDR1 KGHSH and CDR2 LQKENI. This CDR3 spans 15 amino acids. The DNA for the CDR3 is TGTGCCAGCTCACCACCTGCGGGAGGGTCGAATGAGCAGTTCTTC. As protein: CASSPPAGGSNEQFF. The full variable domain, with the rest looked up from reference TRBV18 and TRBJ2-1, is NAGVMQNPRHLVRRRGQEARLRCSPMKGHSHVYWYRQLPEEGLKFMVYLQKENIIDESGMPKERFSAEFPKEGPSILRIQQVVRGDSAAYFCASSPPAGGSNEQFFGPGTRLTVL.

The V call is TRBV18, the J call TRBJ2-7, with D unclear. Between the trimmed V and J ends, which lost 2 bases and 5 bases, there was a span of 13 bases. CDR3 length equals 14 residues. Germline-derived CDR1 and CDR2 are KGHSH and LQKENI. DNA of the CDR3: TGTGCCAGCTCACCAAAGGGCCGAAACCACGAGCAGTACTTC. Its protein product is CASSPKGRNHEQYF. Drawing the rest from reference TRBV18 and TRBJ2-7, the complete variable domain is NAGVMQNPRHLVRRRGQEARLRCSPMKGHSHVYWYRQLPEEGLKFMVYLQKENIIDESGMPKERFSAEFPKEGPSILRIQQVVRGDSAAYFCASSPKGRNHEQYFGPGTRLTVT.